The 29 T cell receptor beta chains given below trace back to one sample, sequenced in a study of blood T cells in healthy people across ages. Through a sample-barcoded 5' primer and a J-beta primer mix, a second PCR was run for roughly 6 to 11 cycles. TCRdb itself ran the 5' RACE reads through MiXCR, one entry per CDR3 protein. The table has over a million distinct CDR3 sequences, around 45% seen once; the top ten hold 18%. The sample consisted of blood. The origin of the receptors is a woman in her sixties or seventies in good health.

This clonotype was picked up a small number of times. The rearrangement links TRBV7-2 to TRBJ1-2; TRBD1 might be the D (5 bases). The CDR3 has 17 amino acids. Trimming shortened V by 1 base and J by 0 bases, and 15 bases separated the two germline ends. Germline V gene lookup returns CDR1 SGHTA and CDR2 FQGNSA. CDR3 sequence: CASSLVGRGSANYGYTF. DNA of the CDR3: TGTGCCAGCAGCTTAGTGGGGCGGGGGTCCGCTAACTATGGCTACACCTTC.

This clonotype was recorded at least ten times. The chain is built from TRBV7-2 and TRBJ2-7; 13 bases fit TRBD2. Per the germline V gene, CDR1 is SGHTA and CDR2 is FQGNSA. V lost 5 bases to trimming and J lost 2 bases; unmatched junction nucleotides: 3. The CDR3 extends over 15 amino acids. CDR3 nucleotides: TGTGCCAGCAGCGCCGGGACTAGCGGGGCCTACGAGCAGTACTTC. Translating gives CASSAGTSGAYEQYF.

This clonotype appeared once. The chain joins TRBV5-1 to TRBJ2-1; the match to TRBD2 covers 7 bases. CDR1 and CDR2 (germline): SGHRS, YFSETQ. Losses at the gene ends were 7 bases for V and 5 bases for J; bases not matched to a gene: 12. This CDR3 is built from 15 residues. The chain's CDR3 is CASGSTGGLDNEQFF. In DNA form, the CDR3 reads TGCGCCAGCGGCTCGACGGGAGGCCTCGACAATGAGCAGTTCTTC. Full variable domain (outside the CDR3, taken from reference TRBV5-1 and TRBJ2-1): KAGVTQTPRYLIKTRGQQVTLSCSPISGHRSVSWYQQTPGQGLQFLFEYFSETQRNKGNFPGRFSGRQFSNSRSEMNVSTLELGDSALYLCASGSTGGLDNEQFFGPGTRLTVL.

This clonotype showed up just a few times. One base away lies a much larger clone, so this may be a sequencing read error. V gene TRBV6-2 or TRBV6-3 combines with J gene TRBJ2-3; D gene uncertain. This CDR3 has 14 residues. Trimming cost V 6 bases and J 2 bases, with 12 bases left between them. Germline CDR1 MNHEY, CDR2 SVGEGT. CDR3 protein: CASSRRALTDTQYF. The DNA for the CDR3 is TGTGCCAGCAGCCGACGAGCTCTCACAGATACGCAGTATTTT.

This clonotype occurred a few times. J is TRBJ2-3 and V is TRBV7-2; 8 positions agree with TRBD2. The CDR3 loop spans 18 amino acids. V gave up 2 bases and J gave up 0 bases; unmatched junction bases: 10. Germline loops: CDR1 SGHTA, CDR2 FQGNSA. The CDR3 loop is CASSLRIGREGSTDTQYF. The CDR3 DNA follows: TGTGCCAGCAGCTTAAGGATTGGACGGGAGGGAAGCACAGATACGCAGTATTTT.

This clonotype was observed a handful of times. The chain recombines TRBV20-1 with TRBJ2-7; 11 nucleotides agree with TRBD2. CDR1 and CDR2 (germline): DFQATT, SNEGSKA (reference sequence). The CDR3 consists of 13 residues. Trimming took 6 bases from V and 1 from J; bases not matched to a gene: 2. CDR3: CSATSGRSYEQYF. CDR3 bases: TGCAGTGCAACTAGCGGGAGATCCTACGAGCAGTACTTC.

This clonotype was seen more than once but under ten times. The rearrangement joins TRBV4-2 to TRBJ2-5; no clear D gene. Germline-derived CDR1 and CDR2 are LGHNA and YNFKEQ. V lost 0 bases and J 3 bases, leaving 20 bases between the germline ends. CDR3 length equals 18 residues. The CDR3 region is CASSQDLSPAYPKETQYF. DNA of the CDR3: TGTGCCAGCAGCCAAGATCTATCTCCTGCGTACCCCAAAGAGACCCAGTACTTC.

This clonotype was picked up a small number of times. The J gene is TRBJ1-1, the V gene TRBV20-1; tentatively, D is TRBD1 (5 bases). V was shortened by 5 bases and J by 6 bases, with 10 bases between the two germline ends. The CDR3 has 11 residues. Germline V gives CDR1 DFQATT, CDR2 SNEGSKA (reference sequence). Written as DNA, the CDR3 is TGCAGTGCTCCAGGGTTTGCTGAAGCTTTCTTT. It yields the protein CSAPGFAEAFF.

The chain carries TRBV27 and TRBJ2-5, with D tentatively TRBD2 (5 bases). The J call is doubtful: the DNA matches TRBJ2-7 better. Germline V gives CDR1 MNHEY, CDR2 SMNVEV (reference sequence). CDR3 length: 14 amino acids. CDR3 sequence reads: CASRTHGMGDEQYF. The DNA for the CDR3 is TGTGCCAGCAGAACGCACGGGATGGGCGACGAGCAGTACTTC.

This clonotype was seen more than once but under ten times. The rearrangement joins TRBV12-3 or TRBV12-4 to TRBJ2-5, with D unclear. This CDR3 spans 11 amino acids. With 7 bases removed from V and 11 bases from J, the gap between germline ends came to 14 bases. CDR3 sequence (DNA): TGTGCCAGCACAAAAGGGCCTGAGCAGTACTTC. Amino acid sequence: CASTKGPEQYF.

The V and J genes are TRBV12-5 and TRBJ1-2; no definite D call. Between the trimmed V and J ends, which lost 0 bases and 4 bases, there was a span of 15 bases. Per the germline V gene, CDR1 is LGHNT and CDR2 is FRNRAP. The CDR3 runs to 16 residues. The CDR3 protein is CASGLVIVLSLYGYTF. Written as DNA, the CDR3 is TGTGCTAGTGGTTTGGTAATTGTCTTATCCCTCTATGGCTACACCTTC.

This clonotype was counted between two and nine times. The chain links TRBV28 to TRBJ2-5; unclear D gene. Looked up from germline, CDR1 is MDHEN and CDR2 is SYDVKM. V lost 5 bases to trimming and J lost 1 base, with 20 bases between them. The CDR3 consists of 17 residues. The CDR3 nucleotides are TGTGCCAGCAGTAAATTCCCAGGCGGCCGTCCCCAAGAGACCCAGTACTTC. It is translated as CASSKFPGGRPQETQYF. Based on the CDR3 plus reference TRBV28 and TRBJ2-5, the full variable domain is DVKVTQSSRYLVKRTGEKVFLECVQDMDHENMFWYRQDPGLGLRLIYFSYDVKMKEKGDIPEGYSVSREKKERFSLILESASTNQTSMYLCASSKFPGGRPQETQYFGPGTRLLVL.

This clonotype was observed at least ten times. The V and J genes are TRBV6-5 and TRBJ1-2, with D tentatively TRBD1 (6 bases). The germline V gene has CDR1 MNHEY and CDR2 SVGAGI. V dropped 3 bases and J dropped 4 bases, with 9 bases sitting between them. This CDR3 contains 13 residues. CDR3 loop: CASSYGRGYGYTF. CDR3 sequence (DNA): TGTGCCAGCAGTTATGGCAGGGGCTATGGCTACACCTTC.

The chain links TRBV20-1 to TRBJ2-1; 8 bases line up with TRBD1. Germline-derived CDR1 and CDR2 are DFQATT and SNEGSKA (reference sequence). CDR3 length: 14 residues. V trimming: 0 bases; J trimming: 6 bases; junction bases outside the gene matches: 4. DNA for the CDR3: TGCAGTGCTAGAGAAATGGACAGGGTCAATGAGCAGTTCTTC. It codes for CSAREMDRVNEQFF.

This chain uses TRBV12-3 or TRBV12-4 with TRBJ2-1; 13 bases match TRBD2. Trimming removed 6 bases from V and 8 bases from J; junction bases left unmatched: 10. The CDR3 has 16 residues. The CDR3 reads CASSQILAGGKDEQFF. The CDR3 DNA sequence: TGTGCCAGCAGCCAAATACTAGCGGGAGGGAAGGATGAGCAGTTCTTC.

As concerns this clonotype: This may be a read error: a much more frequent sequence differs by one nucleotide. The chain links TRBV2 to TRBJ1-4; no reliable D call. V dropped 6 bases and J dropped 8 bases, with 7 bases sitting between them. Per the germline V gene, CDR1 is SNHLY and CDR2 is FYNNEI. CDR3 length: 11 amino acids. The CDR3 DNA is TGTGCCAGCAGGAAGAGCGAAAAACTGTTTTTT. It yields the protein CASRKSEKLFF.

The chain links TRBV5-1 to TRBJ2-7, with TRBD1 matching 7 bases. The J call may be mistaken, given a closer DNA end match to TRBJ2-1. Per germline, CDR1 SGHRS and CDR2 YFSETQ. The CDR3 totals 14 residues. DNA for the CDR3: TGCGCCAGCAGCTTGACAGGGGCCGGCGATGAGCAGTTCTTC. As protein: CASSLTGAGDEQFF.

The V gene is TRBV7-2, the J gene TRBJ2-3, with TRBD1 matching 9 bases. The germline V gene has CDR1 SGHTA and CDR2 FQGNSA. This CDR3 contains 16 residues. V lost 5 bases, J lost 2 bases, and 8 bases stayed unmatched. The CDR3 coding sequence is TGTGCCAGCAGCACGGGACAGGGAGGAATCACAGATACGCAGTATTTT. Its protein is CASSTGQGGITDTQYF.

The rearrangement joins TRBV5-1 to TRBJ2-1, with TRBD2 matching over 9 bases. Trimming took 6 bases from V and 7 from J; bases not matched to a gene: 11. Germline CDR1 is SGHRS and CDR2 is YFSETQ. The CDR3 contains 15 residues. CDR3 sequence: CASTPPGREGNEQFF. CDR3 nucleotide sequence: TGCGCCAGCACCCCACCAGGGCGGGAGGGGAATGAGCAGTTCTTC.

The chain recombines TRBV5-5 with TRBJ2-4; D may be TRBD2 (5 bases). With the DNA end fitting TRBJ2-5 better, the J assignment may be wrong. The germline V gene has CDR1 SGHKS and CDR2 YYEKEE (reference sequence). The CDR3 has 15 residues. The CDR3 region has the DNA TGTGCCAGCAGCTTGGGCTTACTAGACGGACAGACCCAGTACTTC. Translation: CASSLGLLDGQTQYF.

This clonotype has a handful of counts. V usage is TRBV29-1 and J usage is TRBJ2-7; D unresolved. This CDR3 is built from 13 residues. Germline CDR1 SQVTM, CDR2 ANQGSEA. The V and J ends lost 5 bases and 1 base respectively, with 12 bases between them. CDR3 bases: TGCAGCGTTCCCTCTGGAACATCCTACGAGCAGTACTTC. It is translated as CSVPSGTSYEQYF.

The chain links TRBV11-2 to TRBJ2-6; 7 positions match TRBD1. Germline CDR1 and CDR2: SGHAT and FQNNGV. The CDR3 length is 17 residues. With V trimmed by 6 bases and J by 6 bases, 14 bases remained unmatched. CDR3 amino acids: CASSPRTGSNLANVLTF. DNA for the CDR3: TGTGCCAGCAGTCCCAGGACAGGTTCGAATTTGGCCAACGTCCTGACTTTC.

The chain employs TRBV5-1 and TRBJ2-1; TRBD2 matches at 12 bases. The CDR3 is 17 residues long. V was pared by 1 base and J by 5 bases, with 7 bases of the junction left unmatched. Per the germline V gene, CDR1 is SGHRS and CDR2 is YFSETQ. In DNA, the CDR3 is TGCGCCAGCAGCTTGTGGTCGGCTAGCGGGAGGGACAATGAGCAGTTCTTC. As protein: CASSLWSASGRDNEQFF.

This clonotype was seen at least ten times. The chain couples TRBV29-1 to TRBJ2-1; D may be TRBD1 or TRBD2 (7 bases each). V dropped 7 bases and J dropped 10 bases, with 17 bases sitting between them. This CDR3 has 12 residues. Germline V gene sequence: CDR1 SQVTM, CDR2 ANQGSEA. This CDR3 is CSGGGQFSEQFF. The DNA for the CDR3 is TGCAGCGGCGGGGGACAGTTCAGCGAGCAGTTCTTC.

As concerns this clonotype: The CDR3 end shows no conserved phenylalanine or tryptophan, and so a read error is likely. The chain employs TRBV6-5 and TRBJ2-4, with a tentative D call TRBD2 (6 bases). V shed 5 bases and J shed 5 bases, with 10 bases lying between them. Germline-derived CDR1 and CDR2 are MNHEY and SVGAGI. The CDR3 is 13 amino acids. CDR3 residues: CASSPGSQNIQYL. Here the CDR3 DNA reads TGTGCCAGCAGTCCCGGGAGCCAAAACATTCAGTACTTA.

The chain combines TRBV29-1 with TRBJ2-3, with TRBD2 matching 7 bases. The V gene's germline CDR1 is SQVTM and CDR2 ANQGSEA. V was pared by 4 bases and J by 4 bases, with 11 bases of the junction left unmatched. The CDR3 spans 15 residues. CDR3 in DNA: TGCAGCGTTGGCTTCGGCGGGAGTATATCAGATACGCAGTATTTT. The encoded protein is CSVGFGGSISDTQYF.

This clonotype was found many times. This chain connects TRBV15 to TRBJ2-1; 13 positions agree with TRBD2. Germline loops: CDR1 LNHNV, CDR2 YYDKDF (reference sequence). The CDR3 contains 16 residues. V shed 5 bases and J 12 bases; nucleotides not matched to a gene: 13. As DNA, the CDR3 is TGTGCCACCAGCGATGACCAAGGACTAGCGGGGGAAAGGCAGTTCTTC. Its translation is CATSDDQGLAGERQFF. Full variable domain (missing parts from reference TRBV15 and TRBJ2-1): DAMVIQNPRYQVTQFGKPVTLSCSQTLNHNVMYWYQQKSSQAPKLLFHYYDKDFNNEADTPDNFQSRRPNTSFCFLDIRSPGLGDTAMYLCATSDDQGLAGERQFFGPGTRLTVL.

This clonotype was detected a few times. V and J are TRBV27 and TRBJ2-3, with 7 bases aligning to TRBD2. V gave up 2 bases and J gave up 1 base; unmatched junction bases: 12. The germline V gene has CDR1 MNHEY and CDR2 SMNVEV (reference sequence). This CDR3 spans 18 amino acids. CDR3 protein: CASSLGRGRPTGTDTQYF. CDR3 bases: TGTGCCAGCAGTTTAGGGCGCGGGAGACCCACGGGCACAGATACGCAGTATTTT.

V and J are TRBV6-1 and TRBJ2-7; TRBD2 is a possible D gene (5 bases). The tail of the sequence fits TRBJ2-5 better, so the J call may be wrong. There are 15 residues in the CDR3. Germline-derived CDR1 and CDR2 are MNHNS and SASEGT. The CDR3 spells CASSEGGDRFGTQYF. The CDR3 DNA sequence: TGTGCCAGCAGTGAAGGGGGAGATCGGTTCGGGACCCAGTACTTC.